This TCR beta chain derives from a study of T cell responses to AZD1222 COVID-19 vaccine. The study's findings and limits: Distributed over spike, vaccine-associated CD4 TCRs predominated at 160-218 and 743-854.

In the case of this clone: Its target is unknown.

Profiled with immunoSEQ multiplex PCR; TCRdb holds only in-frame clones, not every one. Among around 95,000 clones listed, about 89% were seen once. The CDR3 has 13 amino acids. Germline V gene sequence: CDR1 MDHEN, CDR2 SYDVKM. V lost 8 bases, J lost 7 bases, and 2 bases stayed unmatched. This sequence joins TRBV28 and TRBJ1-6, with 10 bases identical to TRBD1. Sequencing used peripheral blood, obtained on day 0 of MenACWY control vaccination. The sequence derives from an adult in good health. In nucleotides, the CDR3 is TGTGCCAGCGACAGGGGGCAAAATTCACCCCTCCACTTT. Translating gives CASDRGQNSPLHF. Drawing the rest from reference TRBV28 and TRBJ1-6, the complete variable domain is DVKVTQSSRYLVKRTGEKVFLECVQDMDHENMFWYRQDPGLGLRLIYFSYDVKMKEKGDIPEGYSVSREKKERFSLILESASTNQTSMYLCASDRGQNSPLHFGNGTRLTVT.